Here is one T cell receptor beta chain with its context. The antigen remains undetermined. This sample is drawn from a study of T cell responses to AZD1222 COVID-19 vaccine. Study-wide findings and caveats: The reported proportion of spike-specific TCRs targeting unmutated variant regions was nearly half.

The table came from immunoSEQ multiplex PCR; TCRdb's copy has only in-frame clones and leaves some out. Here the sample spans about 76,000 clones, 70% to 90% being singletons. The CDR3 covers 16 residues. The trim removed 2 bases at V and 0 bases at J, leaving 7 bases unmatched. In germline, CDR1 is SGHAT, CDR2 FQNNGV. This TCR came from an adult in good health. V gene TRBV11-2 combines with J gene TRBJ2-7; 7 bases are shared with TRBD2. The sequencing used peripheral blood, collected on day 0 of AZD1222 vaccination. This chain's CDR3 is CASSLLSGGSSYEQYF. The CDR3 DNA reads as TGTGCCAGCAGCTTATTATCTGGCGGGAGCTCCTACGAGCAGTACTTC.